Sequencing of this T cell receptor (beta chain) was carried out in a study of glioma-infiltrating T cells. For the study at large: Before surgery, glioma patients received dexamethasone for at most six days.

Study results and limitations: Non-neoplastic patients had below-expected tissue-blood divergence, while all gliomas exceeded expectation. Patients with low tissue-blood divergence carried a signature set of shared blood CDR3 motifs.

V gave up 7 bases and J gave up 4 bases, with 10 bases separating them. This CDR3 is built from 12 residues. The count of this clonotype is one. What it binds is unknown. TCR alpha and beta CDR3 regions were amplified from RNA using iRepertoire nested multiplex PCR. One entry per CDR3 protein, called by TCRdb with MiXCR from the multiplex PCR reads. The profile shows around 350,000 distinct CDR3 sequences, roughly two fifths of them singletons. Sequencing was done on a sample of glioma tissue, nonneoplastic brain tissue, or PBMCs (not recorded which). The receptor was isolated from a human donor with low-grade glioma or glioblastoma, undergoing nonglioma brain surgery, or in good health (not recorded which). The chain couples TRBV12-3 or TRBV12-4 to TRBJ2-5; D ambiguous. CDR3 sequence (DNA): TGTGCCAGCACCAATGTTGCAGAGACCCAGTACTTC. It encodes CASTNVAETQYF.